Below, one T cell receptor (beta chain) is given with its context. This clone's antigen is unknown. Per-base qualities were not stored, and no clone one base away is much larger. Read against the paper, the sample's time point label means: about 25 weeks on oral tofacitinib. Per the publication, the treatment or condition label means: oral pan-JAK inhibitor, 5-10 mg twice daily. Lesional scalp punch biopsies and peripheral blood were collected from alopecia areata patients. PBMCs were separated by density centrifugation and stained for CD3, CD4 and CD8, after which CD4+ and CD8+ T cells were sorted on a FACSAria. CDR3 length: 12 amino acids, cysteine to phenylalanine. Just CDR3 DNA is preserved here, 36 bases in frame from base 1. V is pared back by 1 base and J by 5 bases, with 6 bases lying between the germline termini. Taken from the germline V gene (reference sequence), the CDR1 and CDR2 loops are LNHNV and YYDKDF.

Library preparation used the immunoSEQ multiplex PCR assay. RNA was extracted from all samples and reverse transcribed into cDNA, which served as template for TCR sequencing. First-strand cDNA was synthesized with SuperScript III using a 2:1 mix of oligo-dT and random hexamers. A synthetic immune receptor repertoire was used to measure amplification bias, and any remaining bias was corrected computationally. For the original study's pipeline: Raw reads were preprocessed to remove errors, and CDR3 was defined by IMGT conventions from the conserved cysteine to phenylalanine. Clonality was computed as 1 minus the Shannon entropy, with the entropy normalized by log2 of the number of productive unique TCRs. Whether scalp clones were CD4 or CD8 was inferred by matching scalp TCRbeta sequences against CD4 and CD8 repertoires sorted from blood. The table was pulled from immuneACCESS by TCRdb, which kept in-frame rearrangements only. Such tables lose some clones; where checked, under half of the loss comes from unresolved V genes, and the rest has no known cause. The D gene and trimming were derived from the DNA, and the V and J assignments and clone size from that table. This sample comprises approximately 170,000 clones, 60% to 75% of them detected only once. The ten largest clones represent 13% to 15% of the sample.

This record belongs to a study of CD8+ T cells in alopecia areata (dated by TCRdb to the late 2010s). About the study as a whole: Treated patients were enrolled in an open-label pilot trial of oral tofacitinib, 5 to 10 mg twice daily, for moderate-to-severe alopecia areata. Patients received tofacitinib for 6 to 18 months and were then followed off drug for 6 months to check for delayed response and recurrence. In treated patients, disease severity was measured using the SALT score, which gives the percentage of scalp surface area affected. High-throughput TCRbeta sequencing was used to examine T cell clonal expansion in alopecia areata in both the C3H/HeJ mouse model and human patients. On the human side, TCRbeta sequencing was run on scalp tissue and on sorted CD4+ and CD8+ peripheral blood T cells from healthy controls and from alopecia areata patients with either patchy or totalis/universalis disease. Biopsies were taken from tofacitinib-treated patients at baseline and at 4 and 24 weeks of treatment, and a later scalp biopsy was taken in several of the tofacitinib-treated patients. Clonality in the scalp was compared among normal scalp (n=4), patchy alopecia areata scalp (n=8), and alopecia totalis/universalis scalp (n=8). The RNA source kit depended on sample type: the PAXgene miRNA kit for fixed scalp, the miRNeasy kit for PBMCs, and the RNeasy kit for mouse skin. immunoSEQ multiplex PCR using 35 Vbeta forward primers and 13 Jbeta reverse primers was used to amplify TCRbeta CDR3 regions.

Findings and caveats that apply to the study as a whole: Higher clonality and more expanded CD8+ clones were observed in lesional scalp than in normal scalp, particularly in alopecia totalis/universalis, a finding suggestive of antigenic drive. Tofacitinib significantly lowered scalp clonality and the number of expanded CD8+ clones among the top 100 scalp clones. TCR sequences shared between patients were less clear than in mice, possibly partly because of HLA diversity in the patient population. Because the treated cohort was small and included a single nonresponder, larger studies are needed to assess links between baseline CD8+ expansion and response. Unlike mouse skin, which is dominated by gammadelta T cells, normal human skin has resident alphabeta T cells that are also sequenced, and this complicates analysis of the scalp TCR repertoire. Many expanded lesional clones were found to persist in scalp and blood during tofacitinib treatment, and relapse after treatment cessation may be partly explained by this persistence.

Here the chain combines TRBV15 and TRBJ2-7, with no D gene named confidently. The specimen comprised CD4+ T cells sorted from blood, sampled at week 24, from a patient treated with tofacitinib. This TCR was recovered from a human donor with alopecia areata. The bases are TGTGCCACCAGCAGAGTGGGTAACGAGCAGTACTTC. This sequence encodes CATSRVGNEQYF.